This T cell receptor beta chain was sequenced in a study of molecular identifiers for immune sequencing clone quantification. Via MiXCR, TCRdb re-called the PCR reads, giving one row per CDR3 protein. The sample contains about 320,000 distinct CDR3 sequences, about 20% of which appear only once. V was pared by 5 bases and J by 0 bases, with 8 bases between. This CDR3 region has 13 residues. Germline CDR1 SGHRS, CDR2 YFSETQ. This clonotype was counted many times. Researchers sorted naive CD8 T cells as cells that were CD8+CD4-CCR7+CD45RA+. The genes are TRBV5-1 and TRBJ1-1; unclear D gene. The source material was naive CD8+ T cells from blood, with Jurkat cell RNA spiked in. Subset meaning: FACS-sorted CD8+CD4-CCR7+CD45RA+ naive T cells. The receptor comes from a human donor in good health. Some libraries in this study had Jurkat cell RNA spiked in. CDR3: CASRLIMNTEAFF. The DNA for the CDR3 is TGCGCCAGCAGGTTGATCATGAACACTGAAGCTTTCTTT.